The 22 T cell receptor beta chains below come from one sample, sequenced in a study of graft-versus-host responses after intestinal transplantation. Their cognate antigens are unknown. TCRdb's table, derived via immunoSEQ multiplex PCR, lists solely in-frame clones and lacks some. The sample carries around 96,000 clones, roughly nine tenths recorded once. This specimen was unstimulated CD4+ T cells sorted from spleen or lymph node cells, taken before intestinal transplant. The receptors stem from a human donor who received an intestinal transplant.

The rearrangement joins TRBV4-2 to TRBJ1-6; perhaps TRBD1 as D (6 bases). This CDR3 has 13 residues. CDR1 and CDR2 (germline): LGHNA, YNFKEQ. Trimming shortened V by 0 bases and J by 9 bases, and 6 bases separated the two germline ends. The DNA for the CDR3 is TGTGCCAGCAGCCAAGAAGGGGGTTCACCCCTCCACTTT. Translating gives CASSQEGGSPLHF.

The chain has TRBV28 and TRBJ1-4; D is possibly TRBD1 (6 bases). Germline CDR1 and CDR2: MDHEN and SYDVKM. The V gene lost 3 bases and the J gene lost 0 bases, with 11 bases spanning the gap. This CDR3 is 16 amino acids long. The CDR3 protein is CASSFIGQPTNEKLFF. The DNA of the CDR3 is TGTGCCAGCAGTTTTATTGGACAGCCAACTAATGAAAAACTGTTTTTT.

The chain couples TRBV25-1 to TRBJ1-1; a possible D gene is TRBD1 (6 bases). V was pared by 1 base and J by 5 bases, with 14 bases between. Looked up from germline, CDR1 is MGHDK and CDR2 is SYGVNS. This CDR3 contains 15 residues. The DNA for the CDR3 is TGTGCCAGCAGTGAATTGGACAGTCCTCAAACTGAAGCTTTCTTT. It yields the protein CASSELDSPQTEAFF.

Here the CDR3 reads CASSSSRDRVYQETQYF. In DNA form, the CDR3 reads TGTGCCAGCAGTTCGAGCCGGGACAGGGTTTACCAAGAGACCCAGTACTTC. V usage is TRBV28 and J usage is TRBJ2-5; 9 nucleotides match TRBD1. Germline loops: CDR1 MDHEN, CDR2 SYDVKM. V lost 4 bases to trimming and J lost 0 bases; unmatched junction nucleotides: 9. The CDR3 sequence is 17 residues long.

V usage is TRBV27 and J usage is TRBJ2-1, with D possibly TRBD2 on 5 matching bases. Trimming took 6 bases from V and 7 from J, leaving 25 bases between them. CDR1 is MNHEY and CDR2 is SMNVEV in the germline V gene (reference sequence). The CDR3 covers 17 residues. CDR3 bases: TGTGCCAGCAGCCCGAGGGCTACTCGCGATGTTGATAATGAGCAGTTCTTC. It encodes CASSPRATRDVDNEQFF.

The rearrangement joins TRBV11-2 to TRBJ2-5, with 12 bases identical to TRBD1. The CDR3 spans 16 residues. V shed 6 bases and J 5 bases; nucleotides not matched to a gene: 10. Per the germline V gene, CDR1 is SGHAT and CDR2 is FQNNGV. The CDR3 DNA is TGTGCCAGCAGTACAGGGACAGGGGGCGAGTTCGAGACCCAGTACTTC. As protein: CASSTGTGGEFETQYF.

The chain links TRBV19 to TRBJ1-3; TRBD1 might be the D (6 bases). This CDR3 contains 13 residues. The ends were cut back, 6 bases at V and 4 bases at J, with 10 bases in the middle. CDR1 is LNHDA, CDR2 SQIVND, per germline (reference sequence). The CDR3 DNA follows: TGTGCCAGTAGACGACAGGCAGGAAACACCATATATTTT. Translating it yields CASRRQAGNTIYF. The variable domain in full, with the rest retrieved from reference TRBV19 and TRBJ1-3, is DGGITQSPKYLFRKEGQNVTLSCEQNLNHDAMYWYRQDPGQGLRLIYYSQIVNDFQKGDIAEGYSVSREKKESFPLTVTSAQKNPTAFYLCASRRQAGNTIYFGEGSWLTVV.

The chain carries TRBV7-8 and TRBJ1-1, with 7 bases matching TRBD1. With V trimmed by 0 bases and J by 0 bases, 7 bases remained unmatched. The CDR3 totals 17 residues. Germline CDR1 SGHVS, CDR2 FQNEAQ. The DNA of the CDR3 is TGTGCCAGCAGCTTAGCTCTAACAGGGGTGGTGAACACTGAAGCTTTCTTT. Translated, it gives CASSLALTGVVNTEAFF.

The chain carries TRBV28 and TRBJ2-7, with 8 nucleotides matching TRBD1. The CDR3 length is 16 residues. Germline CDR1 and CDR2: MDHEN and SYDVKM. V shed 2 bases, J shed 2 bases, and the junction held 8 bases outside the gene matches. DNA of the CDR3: TGTGCCAGCAGTTTAGTGGGACAGGAGATTACCTACGAGCAGTACTTC. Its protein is CASSLVGQEITYEQYF. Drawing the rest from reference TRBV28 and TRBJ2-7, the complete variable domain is DVKVTQSSRYLVKRTGEKVFLECVQDMDHENMFWYRQDPGLGLRLIYFSYDVKMKEKGDIPEGYSVSREKKERFSLILESASTNQTSMYLCASSLVGQEITYEQYFGPGTRLTVT.

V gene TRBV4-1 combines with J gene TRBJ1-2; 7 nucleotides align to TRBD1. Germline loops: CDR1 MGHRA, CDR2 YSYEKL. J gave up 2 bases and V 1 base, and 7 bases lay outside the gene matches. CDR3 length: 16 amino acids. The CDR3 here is CASSQGQGPKNYGYTF. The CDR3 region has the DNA TGCGCCAGCAGCCAAGGACAGGGACCAAAAAACTATGGCTACACCTTC.

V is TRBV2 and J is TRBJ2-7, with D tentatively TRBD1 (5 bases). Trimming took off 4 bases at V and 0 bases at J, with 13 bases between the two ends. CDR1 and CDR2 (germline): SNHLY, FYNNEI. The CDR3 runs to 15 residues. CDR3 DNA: TGTGCCAGCAGTGCAGACAGATCAAGCTCCTACGAGCAGTACTTC. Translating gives CASSADRSSSYEQYF.

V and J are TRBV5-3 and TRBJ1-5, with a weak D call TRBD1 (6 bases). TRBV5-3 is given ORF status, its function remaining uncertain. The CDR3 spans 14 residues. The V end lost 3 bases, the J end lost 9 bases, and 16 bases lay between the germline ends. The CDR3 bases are TGTGCCAGAAGCTCAAGGGACATGGTGAGGCCCCAGCATTTT. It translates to CARSSRDMVRPQHF.

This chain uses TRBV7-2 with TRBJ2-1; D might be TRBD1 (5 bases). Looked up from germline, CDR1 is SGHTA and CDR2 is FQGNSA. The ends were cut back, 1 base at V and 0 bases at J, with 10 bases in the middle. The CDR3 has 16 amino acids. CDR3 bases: TGTGCCAGCAGCTTAGTTCAGGGCTACTCCTACAATGAGCAGTTCTTC. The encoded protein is CASSLVQGYSYNEQFF.

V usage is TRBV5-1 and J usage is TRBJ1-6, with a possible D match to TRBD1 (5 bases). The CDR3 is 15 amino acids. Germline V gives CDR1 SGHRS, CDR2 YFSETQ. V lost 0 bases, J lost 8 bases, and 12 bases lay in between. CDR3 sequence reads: CASSLVQGWDSPLHF. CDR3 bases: TGCGCCAGCAGCTTGGTCCAGGGATGGGATTCACCCCTCCACTTT.

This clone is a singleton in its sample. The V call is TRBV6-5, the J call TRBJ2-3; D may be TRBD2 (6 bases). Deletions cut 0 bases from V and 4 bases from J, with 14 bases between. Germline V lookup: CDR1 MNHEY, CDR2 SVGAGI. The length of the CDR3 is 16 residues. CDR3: CASSYSPGVVPDTQYF. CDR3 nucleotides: TGTGCCAGCAGTTACTCCCCGGGAGTAGTCCCAGATACGCAGTATTTT.

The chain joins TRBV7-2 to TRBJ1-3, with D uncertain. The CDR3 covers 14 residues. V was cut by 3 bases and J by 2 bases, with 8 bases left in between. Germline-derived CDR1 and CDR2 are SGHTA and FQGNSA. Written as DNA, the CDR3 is TGTGCCAGCAGCTTTCAGGCAACTGGAAACACCATATATTTT. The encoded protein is CASSFQATGNTIYF.

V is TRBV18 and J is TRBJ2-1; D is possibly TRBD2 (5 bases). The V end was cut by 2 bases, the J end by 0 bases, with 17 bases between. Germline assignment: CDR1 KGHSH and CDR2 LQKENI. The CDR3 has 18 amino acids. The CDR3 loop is CASSPRNLASISYNEQFF. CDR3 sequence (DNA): TGTGCCAGCTCACCAAGGAACCTAGCTTCTATCTCCTACAATGAGCAGTTCTTC.

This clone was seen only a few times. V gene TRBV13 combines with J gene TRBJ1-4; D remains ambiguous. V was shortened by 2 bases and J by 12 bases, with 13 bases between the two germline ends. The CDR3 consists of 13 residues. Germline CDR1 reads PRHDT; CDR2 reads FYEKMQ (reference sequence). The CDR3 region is CASSLRYGEELFF. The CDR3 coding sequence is TGTGCCAGCAGCTTAAGATATGGAGAAGAACTGTTTTTT.

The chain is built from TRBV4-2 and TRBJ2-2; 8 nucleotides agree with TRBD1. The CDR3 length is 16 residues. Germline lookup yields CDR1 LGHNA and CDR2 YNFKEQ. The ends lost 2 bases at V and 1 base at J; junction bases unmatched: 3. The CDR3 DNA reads TGTGCCAGCAGCCAAAACAGGGGGAGGAACACCGGGGAGCTGTTTTTT. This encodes CASSQNRGRNTGELFF.

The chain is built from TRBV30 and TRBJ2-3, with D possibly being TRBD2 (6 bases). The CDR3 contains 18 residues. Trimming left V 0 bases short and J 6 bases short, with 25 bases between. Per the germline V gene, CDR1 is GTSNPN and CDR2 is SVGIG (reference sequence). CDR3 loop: CAWSVQRVSLGGSDTQYF. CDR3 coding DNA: TGTGCCTGGAGTGTACAGAGGGTGTCCCTTGGGGGGTCCGATACGCAGTATTTT.

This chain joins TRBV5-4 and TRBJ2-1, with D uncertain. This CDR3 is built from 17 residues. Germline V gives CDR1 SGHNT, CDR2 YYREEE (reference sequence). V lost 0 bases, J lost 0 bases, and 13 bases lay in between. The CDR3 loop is CASSLGSGSSSYNEQFF. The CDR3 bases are TGTGCCAGCAGCTTGGGGTCAGGCTCGAGCTCCTACAATGAGCAGTTCTTC.

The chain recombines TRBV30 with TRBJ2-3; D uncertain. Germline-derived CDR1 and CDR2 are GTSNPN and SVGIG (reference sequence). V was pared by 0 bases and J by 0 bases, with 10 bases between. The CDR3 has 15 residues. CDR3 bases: TGTGCCTGGAGTGTAACTTCTACTAGCACAGATACGCAGTATTTT. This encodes CAWSVTSTSTDTQYF.